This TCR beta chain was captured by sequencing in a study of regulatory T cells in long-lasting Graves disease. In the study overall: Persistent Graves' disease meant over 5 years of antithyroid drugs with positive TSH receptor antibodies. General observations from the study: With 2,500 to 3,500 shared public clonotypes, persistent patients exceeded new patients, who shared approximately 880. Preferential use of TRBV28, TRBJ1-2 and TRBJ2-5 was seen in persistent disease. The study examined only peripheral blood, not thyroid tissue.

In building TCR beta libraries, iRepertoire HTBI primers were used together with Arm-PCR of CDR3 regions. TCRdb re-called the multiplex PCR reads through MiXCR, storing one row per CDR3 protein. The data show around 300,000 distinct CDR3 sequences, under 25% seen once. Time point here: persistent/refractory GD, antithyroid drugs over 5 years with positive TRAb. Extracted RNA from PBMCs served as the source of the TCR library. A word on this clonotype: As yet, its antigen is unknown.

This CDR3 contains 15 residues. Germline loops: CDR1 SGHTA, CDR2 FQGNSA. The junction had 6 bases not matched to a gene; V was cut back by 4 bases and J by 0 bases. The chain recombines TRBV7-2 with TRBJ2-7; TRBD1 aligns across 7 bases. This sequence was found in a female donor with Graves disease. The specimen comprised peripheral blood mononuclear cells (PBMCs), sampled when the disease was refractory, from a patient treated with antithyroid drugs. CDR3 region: CASSSGQAGSYEQYF. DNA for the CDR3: TGTGCCAGCAGCTCCGGACAGGCGGGCTCCTACGAGCAGTACTTC.